This T cell receptor (beta chain) was identified during a study of T cells in Graves' hyperthyroidism and ophthalmopathy. Broader study findings: Separating ophthalmopathy from stable hyperthyroidism was achieved by a 13 V-J model.

Amplification of TCR beta CDR3 regions was performed using RNA transcripts as template. A set of HTBI primers served as the primers for a first-round RT-PCR of the TCR CDR3. TCRdb re-called the multiplex PCR reads through MiXCR, storing one row per CDR3 protein. The sample records about 690,000 distinct CDR3 sequences, approximately 15% being singletons. With 3 bases removed from V and 6 bases from J, the gap between germline ends came to 12 bases. Per germline, CDR1 MNHEY and CDR2 SMNVEV (reference sequence). The CDR3 sequence is 13 residues long. This clonotype was seen many times. Its antigen is not known.

The sequenced material came from blood. The J gene is TRBJ2-7, the V gene TRBV27, with TRBD2 as a possible D gene (6 bases). The receptor comes from a man aged 45-60 years with Graves' hyperthyroidism. In DNA, the CDR3 is TGTGCCAGCAGTTTCATCCTGGGAGGCGAGCAGTACTTC. Translation gives CASSFILGGEQYF.